The 8 T cell receptor beta chains given below trace back to one sample, sequenced in a study of CD8+ T cells in alopecia areata. Extracted RNA was reverse transcribed into cDNA, the sequencing template. Assay: immunoSEQ multiplex PCR; the TCRdb copy retains only in-frame clones and omits some. The table lists under 350,000 clones, about 62% of them singletons. Treatment: oral pan-JAK inhibitor, 5-10 mg twice daily. The sequenced sample was CD4+ T cells sorted from blood, obtained at week 24, from a patient treated with tofacitinib. The receptor set was obtained from a human donor with alopecia areata.

There are a few counts of this clone. J is TRBJ2-7 and V is TRBV5-6; the D is unclear. The V end lost 3 bases, the J end lost 6 bases, and 13 bases lay between the germline ends. The CDR3 is 13 residues long. The germline V gene encodes CDR1 SGHDT and CDR2 YYEEEE. The CDR3 bases are TGTGCCAGCAGCTACCCTCAGGAATCCGAGCAGTACTTC. Residues: CASSYPQESEQYF. Full variable domain (remainder filled in from reference TRBV5-6 and TRBJ2-7): DAGVTQSPTHLIKTRGQQVTLRCSPKSGHDTVSWYQQALGQGPQFIFQYYEEEERQRGNFPDRFSGHQFPNYSSELNVNALLLGDSALYLCASSYPQESEQYFGPGTRLTVT.

The V call is TRBV7-9, the J call TRBJ1-1; D gene unclear. The V gene lost 3 bases and the J gene lost 5 bases, with 13 bases spanning the gap. CDR1 and CDR2 from the germline V gene are SEHNR and FQNEAQ (reference sequence). The CDR3 spans 14 residues. The CDR3 DNA reads as TGTGCCAGCAGCTTGGCTACCGGGGTTACTGAAGCTTTCTTT. Residues: CASSLATGVTEAFF.

This clone has only one observation. Distinct nucleotide sequences in the sample also encode this CDR3. This chain joins TRBV30 and TRBJ2-3; no reliable D call. Germline CDR1 is GTSNPN and CDR2 is SVGIG (reference sequence). The V end lost 2 bases, the J end lost 2 bases, and 2 bases lay between the germline ends. There are 11 residues in the CDR3. CDR3 sequence (DNA): TGTGCCTGGAGTCTCACAGATACGCAGTATTTT. Its protein is CAWSLTDTQYF.

As regards this clone: The junction departs from germline at one end; a sequencing error may be responsible. The CDR3 nucleotides are TGTGCCAGCATCTTATCCCCAGTAAACAGGGGACTACGGTTCGGGACTGAAGCTTTCTTT. Its protein product is CASILSPVNRGLRFGTEAFF. The chain has TRBV7-6 and TRBJ1-1; 7 nucleotides agree with TRBD1. Germline assignment: CDR1 SGHVS and CDR2 FNYEAQ. CDR3 length: 20 amino acids.

CDR3 region: CASSYSGENEKLFF. In DNA, the CDR3 is TGTGCCAGCAGTTACTCGGGGGAGAATGAAAAACTGTTTTTT. The chain uses TRBV6-5 and TRBJ1-4; tentatively, D is TRBD1 (5 bases). From germline, CDR1 is MNHEY and CDR2 SVGAGI. V gave up 0 bases and J gave up 5 bases, with 7 bases separating them. The CDR3 is 14 amino acids.

This clone has a handful of counts. V is TRBV29-1 and J is TRBJ1-5, with TRBD1 matching over 10 bases. Germline CDR1 is SQVTM and CDR2 is ANQGSEA. J lost 5 bases, V lost 1 base, and 2 bases had no gene match. The CDR3 has 14 amino acids. This CDR3 is CSVEGGTGDQPQHF. DNA for the CDR3: TGCAGCGTTGAAGGCGGGACAGGGGATCAGCCCCAGCATTTT.

The chain employs TRBV29-1 and TRBJ2-1; 9 positions agree with TRBD2. The V segment lost 4 bases and the J segment 7 bases; nucleotides outside the gene matches: 8. The germline V gene has CDR1 SQVTM and CDR2 ANQGSEA. This CDR3 is 14 amino acids long. DNA for the CDR3: TGCAGCGTTGCAGCGGGGGGCAACTTGAATGAGCAGTTCTTC. Translated, it gives CSVAAGGNLNEQFF.

The chain links TRBV14 to TRBJ1-5, with a weak D call TRBD1 (5 bases). CDR1 is SGHDN and CDR2 is FVKESK in the germline V gene. Trimming pared 1 base from V and 3 bases from J, leaving 7 bases between. The CDR3 totals 14 residues. In nucleotides, the CDR3 is TGTGCCAGCAGCCAAGTGGGGCCCAATCAGCCCCAGCATTTT. Its protein product is CASSQVGPNQPQHF.